The 10 T cell receptor beta chains below come from one sample, sequenced in a study of patients and donors after allogeneic stem cell transplantation. Each CDR3 protein is one row after TCRdb ran MiXCR on the RT-PCR reads. The sample records some 880,000 distinct CDR3 sequences, more than 15% being singletons. The source material was blood, either unsorted or a sorted T cell fraction (not recorded which). Every receptor here comes from a human donor who was either an allogeneic HSCT recipient or a stem cell or donor lymphocyte infusion donor (not recorded which). It is not recorded whose cells these are; they may come from a transplant donor.

The gene calls are TRBV12-3 or TRBV12-4 and TRBJ1-2, with TRBD1 identical over 8 bases. This CDR3 is built from 15 residues. V was clipped by 5 bases and J by 7 bases; unmatched bases: 12. CDR3 residues: CASSPRRRGPGGYTF. CDR3 in DNA: TGTGCCAGCAGTCCCCGCCGCAGGGGGCCGGGTGGCTACACCTTC.

This clonotype was found a few times. The chain recombines TRBV4-1 with TRBJ2-5, with D possibly TRBD1 on 5 matching bases. Germline V gene lookup returns CDR1 MGHRA and CDR2 YSYEKL. The V end was cut by 5 bases, the J end by 0 bases, with 10 bases between. The CDR3 extends over 14 amino acids. Here the CDR3 DNA reads TGCGCCAGCAGCACGACAGCGAACCAAGAGACCCAGTACTTC. Translated, it gives CASSTTANQETQYF.

A few counts support this clonotype. The CDR3 DNA reads TGCGCCAGCAGCCAACAGACCAGGGGGACTACGAACACCGGGGAGCTGTTTTTT. Translating it yields CASSQQTRGTTNTGELFF. This chain uses TRBV4-1 with TRBJ2-2; TRBD1 or TRBD2 may be the D gene (7 bases each). The V gene's germline CDR1 is MGHRA and CDR2 YSYEKL. The length of the CDR3 is 18 residues. Trimming took off 2 bases at V and 0 bases at J, with 16 bases between the two ends.

The chain recombines TRBV29-1 with TRBJ2-3, with a possible D match to TRBD2 (6 bases). This CDR3 is 12 amino acids long. With 8 bases removed from V and 4 bases from J, the gap between germline ends came to 13 bases. Germline V CDR1 and CDR2: SQVTM, ANQGSEA. CDR3 region: CSLARDSDTQYF. The CDR3 coding sequence is TGCAGCCTTGCTCGGGACTCAGATACGCAGTATTTT.

The rearrangement uses TRBV7-9 and TRBJ2-5; unclear D gene. Trimming removed 3 bases at V and 3 bases at J, with 11 bases between. The germline V gene encodes CDR1 SEHNR and CDR2 FQNEAQ (reference sequence). The CDR3 length is 14 residues. The CDR3 here is CASSFSADKETQYF. The CDR3 DNA sequence: TGTGCCAGCAGCTTTTCGGCAGATAAAGAGACCCAGTACTTC.

This clonotype has a count of ten or more. The J gene is TRBJ2-3, the V gene TRBV29-1; TRBD1 aligns across 12 bases. V dropped 7 bases and J dropped 4; count of bases not matched to a gene: 6. Germline values: CDR1 SQVTM, CDR2 ANQGSEA. This CDR3 contains 14 residues. CDR3 nucleotide sequence: TGCAGCGCTGGGGGGACAGGGGGCCCAGATACGCAGTATTTT. It translates to CSAGGTGGPDTQYF.

The sample holds many counts of this clonotype. The chain employs TRBV12-3 or TRBV12-4 and TRBJ1-5; no reliable D call. Trimming shortened V by 2 bases and J by 4 bases, and 9 bases separated the two germline ends. There are 14 residues in the CDR3. CDR3 in DNA: TGTGCCAGCAGTTTACGGACCCAAAATCAGCCCCAGCATTTT. This encodes CASSLRTQNQPQHF.

This clonotype showed up just a few times. The gene calls are TRBV6-5 and TRBJ2-3; D remains ambiguous. From germline, CDR1 is MNHEY and CDR2 SVGAGI. V was cut by 6 bases and J by 15 bases, with 19 bases left in between. CDR3 length: 12 amino acids. For the CDR3, the DNA is TGTGCCAGCAGAACCTACTCCGGCCACCTTTATTTT. It encodes CASRTYSGHLYF.

This clonotype has only a few counts. The chain carries TRBV5-1 and TRBJ2-5, with 7 positions matching TRBD1. V trimming: 2 bases; J trimming: 5 bases; junction bases outside the gene matches: 9. The CDR3 extends over 15 amino acids. CDR1 is SGHRS, CDR2 YFSETQ, per germline. The CDR3 bases are TGCGCCAGCAGCTTACCCCGACAGGGAGCGGAGACCCAGTACTTC. Translating it yields CASSLPRQGAETQYF.

J is TRBJ2-7 and V is TRBV7-7, with D unresolved. CDR1 SSHAT and CDR2 FNYEAQ come from the germline V gene (reference sequence). The CDR3 is 12 residues long. The germline V and J ends were trimmed by 5 bases and 4 bases, with 9 bases remaining between them. DNA of the CDR3: TGTGCCAGCAGCCCCGCCGTTTACGAGCAGTACTTC. Encoded protein: CASSPAVYEQYF.